These 14 T cell receptor beta chains share one sample of origin, sequenced in a study of blood T cell repertoires in COVID-19. Sequencing used immunoSEQ multiplex PCR; TCRdb keeps in-frame clones, though not all of them. The sample holds about 170,000 clones, over 90% seen once. The sample taken for sequencing was peripheral blood. The receptors stem from a man aged 50-60 years with acute or convalescent COVID-19.

The gene calls are TRBV5-6 and TRBJ1-2; 7 bases line up with TRBD1. The V gene end was trimmed by 1 base and the J gene end by 4 bases; junction bases not matched to a gene: 1. Looked up from germline, CDR1 is SGHDT and CDR2 is YYEEEE. The CDR3 length is 13 residues. CDR3 DNA sequence: TGTGCCAGCAGCTTGAGACAGGGCTATGGCTACACCTTC. It is translated as CASSLRQGYGYTF.

The chain employs TRBV28 and TRBJ1-6; no reliable D call. The germline CDR1 and CDR2 sequences are MDHEN and SYDVKM. The CDR3 runs to 13 residues. The CDR3 loop is CSSGASYNSPLHF. Written as DNA, the CDR3 is TGTTCCTCGGGAGCCTCCTATAATTCACCCCTCCACTTT.

This chain connects TRBV7-8 to TRBJ1-3; D is ambiguous. This CDR3 comprises 15 residues. Per germline, CDR1 SGHVS and CDR2 FQNEAQ. Trimming removed 0 bases from V and 3 bases from J, with 9 bases in between. The CDR3 sequence is CASSLAWGGGNTIYF. In nucleotides, the CDR3 is TGTGCCAGCAGCTTAGCTTGGGGAGGTGGAAACACCATATATTTT.

This clone was observed a handful of times. The V and J genes are TRBV27 and TRBJ1-2; TRBD1 might be the D (6 bases). The germline gives CDR1 MNHEY, CDR2 SMNVEV (reference sequence). V dropped 8 bases and J dropped 3 bases, with 13 bases sitting between them. The CDR3 consists of 13 residues. DNA of the CDR3: TGTGCCAGCGGCAAGGGGGGGTACTATGGCTACACCTTC. This gives the protein CASGKGGYYGYTF.

This clone is a singleton in its sample. This chain connects TRBV27 to TRBJ2-1; TRBD1 agrees at 8 bases. Germline trimming cut 8 bases from V and 4 bases from J; bases unmatched to any gene: 1. The germline V gene encodes CDR1 MNHEY and CDR2 SMNVEV (reference sequence). The CDR3 covers 12 residues. The CDR3 sequence is CASWTGYNEQFF. CDR3 DNA: TGTGCCAGCTGGACAGGGTACAATGAGCAGTTCTTC.

This chain uses TRBV27 with TRBJ2-7; the match to TRBD1 covers 7 bases. This CDR3 contains 13 residues. CDR1 is MNHEY, CDR2 SMNVEV, per germline (reference sequence). V dropped 5 bases and J dropped 7; count of bases not matched to a gene: 8. CDR3 DNA sequence: TGTGCCAGCAGTCCTACAGGGGTTCGGGAGCAGTACTTC. This gives the protein CASSPTGVREQYF.

The V and J genes are TRBV19 and TRBJ2-5; 13 positions match TRBD2. Germline CDR1 reads LNHDA; CDR2 reads SQIVND (reference sequence). The CDR3 runs 15 residues. V lost 6 bases, J lost 5 bases, and 6 bases stayed unmatched. The CDR3 loop reads CASRRTSGSYETQYF. In nucleotides, the CDR3 is TGTGCCAGTAGAAGGACTAGCGGGAGCTATGAGACCCAGTACTTC.

CDR3 loop: CASRLAGAGDTQYF. CDR3 in DNA: TGTGCCAGCAGGTTAGCGGGAGCGGGAGATACGCAGTATTTT. This chain joins TRBV28 and TRBJ2-3; 9 bases agree with TRBD2. The V gene's germline CDR1 is MDHEN and CDR2 SYDVKM. With 6 bases clipped from V and 5 bases from J, the junction kept 6 bases outside the gene matches. The length of the CDR3 is 14 residues.

The V gene is TRBV4-3, the J gene TRBJ2-1; 7 bases fit TRBD2. CDR3 length: 14 amino acids. The V and J ends lost 4 bases and 6 bases, in that order; junction bases with no gene match: 6. Germline lookup yields CDR1 LGHNA and CDR2 YSLEER. This chain's CDR3 is CASSRASGFNEQFF. The DNA of the CDR3 is TGCGCCAGCAGCCGGGCTAGCGGATTCAATGAGCAGTTCTTC.

With respect to this clone: Other DNA sequences of this sample code for an identical CDR3. The chain carries TRBV19 and TRBJ1-5, with D maybe TRBD1 (5 bases). The CDR3 contains 14 residues. Germline CDR1 is LNHDA and CDR2 is SQIVND (reference sequence). Trimming pared 5 bases from V and 2 bases from J, leaving 10 bases between. CDR3 region: CASSGQGGNQPQHF. CDR3 DNA sequence: TGTGCCAGTAGTGGCCAGGGTGGCAATCAGCCCCAGCATTTT.

V and J are TRBV5-6 and TRBJ1-5, with 7 bases that match TRBD1. This CDR3 comprises 15 residues. CDR1 is SGHDT, CDR2 YYEEEE, per germline. V shed 2 bases and J 6 bases; nucleotides not matched to a gene: 8. The CDR3 region is CASSFKDRSGQPQHF. CDR3 nucleotides: TGTGCCAGCAGCTTCAAGGACAGGTCAGGTCAGCCCCAGCATTTT. Combining the CDR3 with reference TRBV5-6 and TRBJ1-5 gives the whole variable domain DAGVTQSPTHLIKTRGQQVTLRCSPKSGHDTVSWYQQALGQGPQFIFQYYEEEERQRGNFPDRFSGHQFPNYSSELNVNALLLGDSALYLCASSFKDRSGQPQHFGDGTRLSIL.

V usage is TRBV12-3 or TRBV12-4 and J usage is TRBJ1-5; the match to TRBD1 covers 11 bases. The CDR3 runs 13 residues. J lost 6 bases, V lost 5 bases, and 0 bases had no gene match. The CDR3 DNA is TGTGCCAGCAGTGGACAGGGGGCTCAGCCCCAGCATTTT. It codes for CASSGQGAQPQHF.

The J gene is TRBJ1-1, the V gene TRBV9; 7 bases align to TRBD1. This CDR3 contains 14 residues. V trimming: 3 bases; J trimming: 7 bases; junction bases outside the gene matches: 9. Germline V gene sequence: CDR1 SGDLS, CDR2 YYNGEE. The CDR3 sequence: CASSEGQPGGEAFF. The CDR3 DNA reads TGTGCCAGCAGCGAGGGACAGCCTGGGGGTGAAGCTTTCTTT.

V and J are TRBV19 and TRBJ2-1; 10 bases align to TRBD2. Unmatched junction bases numbered 5, after V lost 5 bases and J lost 10 bases. Germline V gives CDR1 LNHDA, CDR2 SQIVND (reference sequence). The CDR3 is made up of 13 amino acids. CDR3 bases: TGTGCCAGTAGTCCGGGACTAGCGAGGGAGCAGTTCTTC. Translation gives CASSPGLAREQFF.